This T cell receptor beta chain came from a study of STAT3 mutations in large granular lymphocyte leukemia. Study information: Among longitudinally sequenced T-LGLL patients, roughly half had canonical activating STAT3 mutations detected.

Repertoires were generated with immunoSEQ multiplex PCR, while TCRdb's copy carries only in-frame clones and drops some. Among several thousand clones listed, around 40% were seen once. V was clipped by 5 bases and J by 5 bases, with 27 bases between them. Per germline, CDR1 PRHDT and CDR2 FYEKMQ (reference sequence). The CDR3 has 18 residues. Study-level points and caveats: In several patients, dominant TCR clone burden exceeded STAT3 mutant burden, suggesting STAT3 mutation arose secondarily. All newly emerging clones after therapy were STAT3 wild type. In T-cell large granular lymphocyte leukemia, about half of patients showed multiple immunodominant subclonotypes. Samples missed the first appearance of the clone.

The table lists this clone with a few counts. Its antigen remains unknown. Material: peripheral blood mononuclear cells. This chain uses TRBV13 with TRBJ1-1, with D possibly TRBD1 on 5 matching bases. The sequence was obtained from a man aged 50 to 59 with T-cell large granular lymphocyte leukemia. Some clones in this sample may be carry-over from other donors' samples. CDR3 sequence (DNA): TGTGCCAGCAGCCCCGGACCGGTGAAGGGATTGGGGGGAACTGAAGCTTTCTTT. It translates to CASSPGPVKGLGGTEAFF.